This TCR beta chain originates from a study of T cell responses to AZD1222 COVID-19 vaccine. Whole-study results and caveats: Clonal diversity was possibly underestimated; the donors were predominantly white British and more often female. In the spike-specific TCR repertoire, nearly half reportedly target unmutated variant regions.

Method: immunoSEQ multiplex PCR; TCRdb's copy keeps in-frame clones and lacks some. The sample includes around 130,000 clones, under 95% seen only once; the top ten take almost 5.5%. The germline V and J ends were trimmed by 2 bases and 9 bases, with 5 bases remaining between them. The CDR3 is 12 residues long. A note on this clone: The antigen is unknown.

The TCR was taken from an adult in good health. The chain uses TRBV12-3 or TRBV12-4 and TRBJ1-6; D uncertain. The specimen comprised peripheral blood, sampled on day 0 of AZD1222 vaccination. CDR3 bases: TGTGCCAGCAGTTTACAGGCTTCACCCCTCCACTTT. This translates into CASSLQASPLHF.